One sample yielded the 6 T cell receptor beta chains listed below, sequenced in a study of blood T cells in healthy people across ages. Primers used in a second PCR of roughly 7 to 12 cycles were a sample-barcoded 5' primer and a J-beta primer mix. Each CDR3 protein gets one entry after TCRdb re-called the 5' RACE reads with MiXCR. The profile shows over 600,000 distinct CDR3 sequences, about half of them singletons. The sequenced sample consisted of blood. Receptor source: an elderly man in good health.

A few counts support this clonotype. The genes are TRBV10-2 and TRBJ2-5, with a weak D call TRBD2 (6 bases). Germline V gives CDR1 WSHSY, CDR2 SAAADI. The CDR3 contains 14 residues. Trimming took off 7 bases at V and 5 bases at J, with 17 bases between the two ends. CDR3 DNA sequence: TGCGCCAGCACTGTGGGAGGCGGCGGGGAGACCCAGTACTTC. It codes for CASTVGGGGETQYF.

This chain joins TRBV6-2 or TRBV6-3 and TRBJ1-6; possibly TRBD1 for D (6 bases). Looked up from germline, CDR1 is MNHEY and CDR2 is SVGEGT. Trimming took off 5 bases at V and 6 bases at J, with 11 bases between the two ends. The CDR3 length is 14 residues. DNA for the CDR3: TGTGCCAGCAGTCCCGGACAGAGTAATTCACCCCTCCACTTT. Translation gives CASSPGQSNSPLHF.

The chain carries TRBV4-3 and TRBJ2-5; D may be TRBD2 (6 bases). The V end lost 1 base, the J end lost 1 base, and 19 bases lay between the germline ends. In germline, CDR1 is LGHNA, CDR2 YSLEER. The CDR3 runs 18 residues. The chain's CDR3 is CASSQAEEGRGLQETQYF. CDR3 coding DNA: TGCGCCAGCAGCCAAGCTGAGGAGGGTCGGGGCCTCCAAGAGACCCAGTACTTC.

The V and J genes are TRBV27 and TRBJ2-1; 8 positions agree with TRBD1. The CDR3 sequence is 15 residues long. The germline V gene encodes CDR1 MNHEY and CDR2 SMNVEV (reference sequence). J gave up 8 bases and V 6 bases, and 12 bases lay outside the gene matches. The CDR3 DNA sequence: TGTGCCAGCAGACCCCCAGGACAGGGTTTCTATGAGCAGTTCTTC. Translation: CASRPPGQGFYEQFF.

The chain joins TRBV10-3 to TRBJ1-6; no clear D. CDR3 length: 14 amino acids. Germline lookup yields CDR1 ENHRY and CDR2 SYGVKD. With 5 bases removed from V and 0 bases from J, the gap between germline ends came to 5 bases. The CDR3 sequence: CAISQSSYNSPLHF. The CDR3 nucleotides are TGTGCCATCAGTCAGAGCTCCTATAATTCACCCCTCCACTTT.

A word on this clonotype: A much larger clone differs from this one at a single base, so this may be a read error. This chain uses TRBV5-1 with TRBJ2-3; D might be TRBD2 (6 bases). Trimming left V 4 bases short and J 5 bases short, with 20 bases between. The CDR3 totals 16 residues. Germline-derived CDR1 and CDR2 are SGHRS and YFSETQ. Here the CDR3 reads CASSPQPTSSGDTQYF. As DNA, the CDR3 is TGCGCCAGCAGCCCCCAACCTACTAGCAGCGGAGATACGCAGTATTTT.